This TCR beta chain was captured by sequencing in a study of CD8 T cells in Susac syndrome. Per the germline V gene, CDR1 is SQVTM and CDR2 is ANQGSEA. This CDR3 region has 14 residues. V was clipped by 5 bases and J by 0 bases, with 10 bases between them. A quantity of about 0.5 to 1 ug RNA underwent reverse transcription using random hexamers. TCRdb reprocessed the immunoSEQ multiplex PCR reads via MiXCR and lists one record per CDR3 protein. Among about 140,000 distinct CDR3 sequences, approximately 95% were seen once, and the ten largest hold about 0.14%. The material sequenced was CD4+ T cells from PBMCs. The chain links TRBV29-1 to TRBJ1-4; D gene unclear. This TCR was sampled from a human donor with Susac syndrome. CDR3 residues: CSVLGDATNEKLFF. The CDR3 DNA is TGCAGCGTTCTCGGAGACGCAACTAATGAAAAACTGTTTTTT. The full variable domain, in which reference TRBV29-1 and TRBJ1-4 provide the parts outside the CDR3, is SAVISQKPSRDICQRGTSLTIQCQVDSQVTMMFWYRQQPGQSLTLIATANQGSEATYESGFVIDKFPISRPNLTFSTLTVSNMSPEDSSIYLCSVLGDATNEKLFFGSGTQLSVL.